This record concerns one T cell receptor beta chain sequence. Its antigen remains unidentified. Other DNA variants within this sample encode the same CDR3. The data belong to a study of PD-1 blockade in classical Hodgkin lymphoma. Study in general: With a 2-week interval, patients received intravenous nivolumab at 3 mg/kg. Study observations and caveats: Patients were excluded if nivolumab began under 1 year after ASCT (the autologous transplant). Repertoire difference causes, possibly disease activity or prior therapy, remain undefined. Researchers reported that CD4+ TCR diversity, though not CD8+, rose significantly by C4D1.

Stated time point: cycle 4 day 1 (C4D1), after 5 to 7 weeks of nivolumab. Exposure to brentuximab vedotin varied, and each patient had relapsed following autologous stem cell transplantation. Produced via immunoSEQ multiplex PCR; TCRdb's table is partial and in-frame only. The sample has about 19,000 clones, 76% seen once. Germline assignment: CDR1 SGHDT and CDR2 YYEEEE. The CDR3 has 15 residues. V gave up 4 bases and J gave up 4 bases; unmatched junction bases: 9. The source of this sequence is a human donor with classical Hodgkin lymphoma. This specimen consisted of peripheral blood mononuclear cells (PBMCs), obtained before the fourth cycle of nivolumab. The chain uses TRBV5-6 and TRBJ2-7, with TRBD2 matching 9 bases. The CDR3 nucleotides are TGTGCCAGCAGCGCGGGGGGGGCGGGAGGTTACGAGCAGTACTTC. The encoded protein is CASSAGGAGGYEQYF.